This T cell receptor beta chain was captured by sequencing in a study of cytomegalovirus exposure and HLA in healthy donors. Whole-study findings and limits: Donors were assumed by presence/absence analyses to have roughly uniform sequencing depth. Specificity of a few CMV-associated chains for CMV antigens was verified in vitro.

This clone came up a few times. Its antigen is not identified. The donors comprised healthy bone marrow donors. Use of 60 Vbeta and 13 Jbeta primers characterized the PCR. As originally analysed: Approximately 11 million shared chains were among the approximately 80 million unique TCR beta chains that a later analysis counted. Data came from immunoSEQ multiplex PCR; TCRdb stores just in-frame clones and leaves some out. V and J calls and clone size come straight from that table; D and trimming were deduced from the DNA. The table has approximately 69,000 clones, 60% to 75% seen once. V was shortened by 7 bases and J by 4 bases, with 13 bases between the two germline ends. The CDR3 has 13 residues. Germline assignment: CDR1 ENHRY and CDR2 SYGVKD.

Sequencing used PBMCs. The sequence was obtained from a man in his forties in good health and CMV-seropositive. The V call is TRBV10-3, the J call TRBJ1-2; tentative D call: TRBD1 (6 bases). The CDR3 is CAINRQDPYGYTF. The CDR3 DNA follows: TGTGCCATCAACCGACAGGACCCCTATGGCTACACCTTC.